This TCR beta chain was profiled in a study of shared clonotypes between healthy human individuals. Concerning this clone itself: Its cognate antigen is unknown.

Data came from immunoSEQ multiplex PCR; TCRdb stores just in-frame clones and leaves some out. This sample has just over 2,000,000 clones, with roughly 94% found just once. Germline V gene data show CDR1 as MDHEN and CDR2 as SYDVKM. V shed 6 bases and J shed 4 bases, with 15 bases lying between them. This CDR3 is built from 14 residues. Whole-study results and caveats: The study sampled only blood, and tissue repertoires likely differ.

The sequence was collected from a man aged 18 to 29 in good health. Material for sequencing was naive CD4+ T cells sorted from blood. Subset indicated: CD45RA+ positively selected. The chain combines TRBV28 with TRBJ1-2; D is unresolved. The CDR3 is CASSVRVFLYGYTF. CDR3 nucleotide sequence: TGTGCCAGCAGCGTACGAGTTTTCCTCTATGGCTACACCTTC.